The following is a T cell receptor (beta chain) sequence with its context. Its antigen is as yet unknown. The sample is drawn from a study of T cell repertoires in cytomegalovirus infection. Study in general: It was the public TCR beta signatures that indicated both CMV infection and matching HLA type. Study-wide points: HLA-C-restricted, CMV-specific TCR beta clonotypes were dominant ex vivo. People with CMV and the relevant HLA were identified by cumulative public TCR beta family frequency.

Germline V gene sequence: CDR1 MNHNY, CDR2 SVGAGI (reference sequence). The V end was cut by 5 bases, the J end by 7 bases, with 17 bases between. This CDR3 is 15 amino acids long. Via MiXCR, TCRdb re-called the reads, giving one row per CDR3 protein. Of a few hundred thousand distinct CDR3 sequences detected, 9.5% appear once; the ten largest clones hold 3.5% to 4.5%. The sample taken for sequencing was PBMCs. The TCR was taken from a human donor in good health (CMV status not recorded). Some clones in this sample may be carry-over from other donors' samples. The chain is built from TRBV6-6 and TRBJ2-2, with TRBD2 as a possible D gene (6 bases). The CDR3 loop is CASSKAGGGSGELFF. In nucleotides, the CDR3 is TGTGCCAGCAGTAAAGCCGGAGGAGGGAGCGGGGAGCTGTTTTTT.